This T cell receptor (beta chain) was recovered during a study of long-term antiretroviral therapy in people with HIV. Findings and caveats of the study: The study collected blood between about 2003 and 2018, possibly under older ART regimens. Clones expanded before ART dominated the repertoire at all time points. ART was followed by higher diversity that remained below transplant donor controls.

Investigators performed immunoSEQ version v3.0 at survey level. Samples were sequenced targeting 40,000-50,000 T-cell genomes each. Profiling relied on immunoSEQ multiplex PCR, and the TCRdb table lists in-frame clones only, not all of them. In the table there are about 25,000 clones, roughly three quarters of which are singletons. This clone is labeled medium-sized. Antigen specificity is unknown. From germline, CDR1 is MNHEY and CDR2 SVGAGI. V dropped 7 bases and J dropped 0 bases, with 13 bases sitting between them. The CDR3 contains 15 residues. The sequencing used unsorted PBMCs, collected 1.1 years before starting antiretroviral therapy. V is TRBV6-5 and J is TRBJ1-3; D is undetermined. This receptor was identified in a middle-aged woman with HIV. The CDR3 sequence is CASMPSEISGNTIYF. CDR3 sequence (DNA): TGTGCCAGCATGCCTTCAGAGATCTCTGGAAACACCATATATTTT.